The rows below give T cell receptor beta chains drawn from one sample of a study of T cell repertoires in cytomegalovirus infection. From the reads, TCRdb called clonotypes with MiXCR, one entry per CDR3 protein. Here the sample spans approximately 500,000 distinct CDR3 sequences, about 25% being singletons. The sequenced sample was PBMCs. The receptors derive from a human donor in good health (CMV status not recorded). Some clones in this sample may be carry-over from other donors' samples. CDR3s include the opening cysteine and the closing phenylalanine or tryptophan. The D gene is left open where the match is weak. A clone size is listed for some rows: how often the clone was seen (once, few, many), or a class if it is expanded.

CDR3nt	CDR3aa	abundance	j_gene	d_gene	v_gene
TGTGCCAGCAGCTTAGGACAGGGAGGGCAGTACTTC	CASSLGQGGQYF	many	TRBJ2-7	-	TRBV7-2
TGTGCCACCAGCAGAGAAGGAGTAGAAGAGAAAGCCTACGAGCAGTACTTC	CATSREGVEEKAYEQYF	few	TRBJ2-7	-	TRBV15
TGTGCCAGCAGCAAACCGTTGGACACTGAAGCTTTCTTT	CASSKPLDTEAFF	many	TRBJ1-1	-	TRBV7-8
TGCGCCAGCAGCCAAGGTGACAGGACCACCTCCTACGAGCAGTACTTC	CASSQGDRTTSYEQYF	-	TRBJ2-7	-	TRBV4-1
TGCAGTGCTAGAGGGACGAGGACTGCAGGGGGGGCCTACGAGCAGTACTTC	CSARGTRTAGGAYEQYF	few	TRBJ2-7	-	TRBV20-1
TGTGCCAGCAGCTTAATACAGGGGGGTGGCAATCAGCCCCAGCATTTT	CASSLIQGGGNQPQHF	many	TRBJ1-5	TRBD1	TRBV7-2
TGTGCCAGCAGTGATGAGGGGTCGGGGGTCTGGTATGGCTACACCTTC	CASSDEGSGVWYGYTF	-	TRBJ1-2	-	TRBV25-1
TGTGCCAGCAGTGAACAAGCGGGAGCGGGCACAGATACGCAGTATTTT	CASSEQAGAGTDTQYF	-	TRBJ2-3	TRBD2	TRBV6-1
TGTGCCAGCAGCGTTAACGGACAGGGGGCTCAGCCCCAGCATTTT	CASSVNGQGAQPQHF	many	TRBJ1-5	TRBD1	TRBV7-2
TGTGCCAGCAGCCCCTCAGGGGCGAACACTGAAGCTTTCTTT	CASSPSGANTEAFF	-	TRBJ1-1	-	TRBV11-2
TGCGCCAGCAGCACGGAGGAGTCAGATACGCAGTATTTT	CASSTEESDTQYF	-	TRBJ2-3	-	TRBV5-1
TGTGCCAGCAGCAACTTTCAACAGGGTTTGGGCACTGAAGCTTTCTTT	CASSNFQQGLGTEAFF	few	TRBJ1-1	-	TRBV7-9
TGTGCCACCGTGCCGGCAGGGGCCTATAGCAATCAGCCCCAGCATTTT	CATVPAGAYSNQPQHF	-	TRBJ1-5	-	TRBV6-1
TGTGCCAGCCCGGGACTAGGTGTCAATGAGCAGTTCTTC	CASPGLGVNEQFF	-	TRBJ2-1	TRBD2	TRBV7-9
TGTGCCACCAGCAGGCCCCAGGGGGGCACAGATACGCAGTATTTT	CATSRPQGGTDTQYF	-	TRBJ2-3	TRBD1	TRBV15
TGCAGCGTATCTGGGAGCGGAGAGACCCAGTACTTC	CSVSGSGETQYF	-	TRBJ2-5	-	TRBV29-1
TGCGCCAGCAGCCAAGGGCCCAGACGATTATCTAGCACAGATACGCAGTATTTT	CASSQGPRRLSSTDTQYF	-	TRBJ2-3	-	TRBV4-1
TGCAGCGTTGACCAGGGTGGCAATCAGCCCCAGCATTTT	CSVDQGGNQPQHF	-	TRBJ1-5	-	TRBV29-1
TGTGCCAGCAGCCTAAATCCCTCCATCAGGGGACGGGCGAACACTGAAGCTTTCTTT	CASSLNPSIRGRANTEAFF	many	TRBJ1-1	-	TRBV7-2
TGTGCCAGTAGTAGTCCGGGACAGGGAATCAGTCAGCCCCAGCATTTT	CASSSPGQGISQPQHF	-	TRBJ1-5	TRBD1	TRBV19
TGTGCCAGCAGCCCCTCTAGCATTTCGGGAGAGACCCAGTACTTC	CASSPSSISGETQYF	-	TRBJ2-5	-	TRBV7-2
TGTGCCACCAGTGATTTAGGAGACATGGGGACCGGGGAGCTGTTTTTT	CATSDLGDMGTGELFF	-	TRBJ2-2	-	TRBV24-1
TGTGCCAGCGGTTCGGGGGGCGCCGACGCAGATACGCAGTATTTT	CASGSGGADADTQYF	-	TRBJ2-3	-	TRBV28
TGTGCCAGCAGCTTAGCCCTACCGGCGGGCGGCTACACCTTC	CASSLALPAGGYTF	-	TRBJ1-2	-	TRBV7-4
TGTGCCAGCAGCGTCCAGCGGGGCTACGAGCAGTACTTC	CASSVQRGYEQYF	few	TRBJ2-7	TRBD2	TRBV12-3/TRBV12-4
TGTGCCAGCAGTGTCCCGCCCGGGATTGAGCAGTTCTTC	CASSVPPGIEQFF	once	TRBJ2-1	-	TRBV25-1
TGTGCTAGCAGCTTATGGACAGGGCCCCCACCTGGGGCCAACGTCCTGACTTTC	CASSLWTGPPPGANVLTF	many	TRBJ2-6	TRBD1	TRBV7-7
TGTGCCAGTAAGGGGGGGAACAGGGGCACCTATGGCTACACCTTC	CASKGGNRGTYGYTF	-	TRBJ1-2	TRBD1	TRBV19
TGTGCCAGTAGCCCCGACCCGGACTATGGCTACACCTTC	CASSPDPDYGYTF	-	TRBJ1-2	-	TRBV19
TGTGCCAGCCCCGGATCGGCCCAAGAGACCGGGGAGCTGTTTTTT	CASPGSAQETGELFF	-	TRBJ2-2	-	TRBV27
TGTGCCAGCAGCTTAGGGACGACTAACCAGCGGGGCACAGATACGCAGTATTTT	CASSLGTTNQRGTDTQYF	many	TRBJ2-3	-	TRBV7-8
TGTGCTAGTGGTTTGGTAGTAAGCAACACCGGGGAGCTGTTTTTT	CASGLVVSNTGELFF	-	TRBJ2-2	-	TRBV12-5
TGTGCCAGCAGCTTAGACGCGAACACTGAAGCTTTCTTT	CASSLDANTEAFF	many	TRBJ1-1	-	TRBV5-1
TGCAGCGTTGAAAGTCAGGATTTGGACATTCAGTACTTC	CSVESQDLDIQYF	-	TRBJ2-4	-	TRBV29-1
TGTGCCACTTCAACAGGACAGCCGAACACCGGGGAGCTGTTTTTT	CATSTGQPNTGELFF	-	TRBJ2-2	-	TRBV24-1
TGTGCCATCACCGGGACAGGGGGCCCAGATACGCAGTATTTT	CAITGTGGPDTQYF	once	TRBJ2-3	TRBD1	TRBV10-3
TGTGCCAGCAGCCTAGGGACCGAGGGGGGAGCTTTTTTCTTC	CASSLGTEGGAFFF	few	TRBJ2-1	-	TRBV7-8
TGCAGTGCTAGACCCAGGGACAGGGGCGGATTGGAGACCCAGTACTTC	CSARPRDRGGLETQYF	-	TRBJ2-5	TRBD1	TRBV20-1
TGTGCCAGCAGTTTACCCCCCCCGGAAAAACTGTTTTTT	CASSLPPPEKLFF	-	TRBJ1-4	-	TRBV28
TGCAGTGCGAGAGGGGACAGCCACAATGAGCAGTTCTTC	CSARGDSHNEQFF	few	TRBJ2-1	TRBD1	TRBV20-1
TGTGCCAGCAGCTTCCACCAGTACCAAGAGACCCAGTACTTC	CASSFHQYQETQYF	few	TRBJ2-5	-	TRBV7-9
TGTGCCAGTAGTGTCGGACCGATCTCCTACAATGAGCAGTTCTTC	CASSVGPISYNEQFF	many	TRBJ2-1	-	TRBV19
TGTGCCAGCAGCCCGGACCGGGGCAGGGTCTACAATGAGCAGTTCTTC	CASSPDRGRVYNEQFF	-	TRBJ2-1	-	TRBV5-3
TGTGCCAGCAGAAGGTTTAATCGTATGGAAGCTTTCTTT	CASRRFNRMEAFF	-	TRBJ1-1	-	TRBV6-5
TGTGCCAGCAGTTACCCCGGGACAGGGGGCGTCTATGGCTACACCTTC	CASSYPGTGGVYGYTF	-	TRBJ1-2	TRBD1	TRBV6-6
TGTGCCAGCATAGAACAGGGAACTTCACCCCTCCACTTT	CASIEQGTSPLHF	few	TRBJ1-6	-	TRBV12-3/TRBV12-4
TGTGCCAGCAGTTTAGCGGGACTAGCGAACATTCAGTACTTC	CASSLAGLANIQYF	-	TRBJ2-4	TRBD2	TRBV12-3/TRBV12-4
TGTGCCAGCAGCCAAGATTCCGCAGAGATTGGGACCCAGTACTTC	CASSQDSAEIGTQYF	-	TRBJ2-5	-	TRBV14
TGCAGTGCAGTAAGAGGGCCTAGCACAGATACGCAGTATTTT	CSAVRGPSTDTQYF	-	TRBJ2-3	-	TRBV20-1
TGTGCCATCAGTCCCGAGCGGGAGACAGATACGCAGTATTTT	CAISPERETDTQYF	-	TRBJ2-3	TRBD2	TRBV10-3
TGTGCCAGCAACCAGGGGGGGGAGACCCAGTACTTC	CASNQGGETQYF	-	TRBJ2-5	-	TRBV7-9